One and the same sample provided the 20 T cell receptor beta chains below, sequenced in a study of blood T cell repertoires in COVID-19 (TCRdb year 2020). The receptor library was made with the immunoSEQ multiplex PCR assay. TCRdb took over this immuneACCESS table, retaining in-frame rearrangements with V and J assigned. Such tables are incomplete; in checked studies, under half of the missing clones stem from an unresolved V gene, and the remainder is unexplained. This sample has 30,000 to 40,000 clones in its table, and around 87% of those were observed once. The ten largest make up under 30% of the sample. Source material: peripheral blood. The receptors shown here come from a man in his sixties with active or convalescent COVID-19.

The rearrangement links TRBV6-5 to TRBJ2-7; 9 bases line up with TRBD1. This CDR3 is 15 amino acids long. The V segment lost 7 bases and the J segment 0 bases; nucleotides outside the gene matches: 7. Germline lookup yields CDR1 MNHEY and CDR2 SVGAGI. This CDR3 reads CASIRTGEASYEQYF. In nucleotides, the CDR3 is TGTGCCAGCATCCGGACAGGGGAAGCCTCCTACGAGCAGTACTTC.

This chain links TRBV30 with TRBJ2-2; tentatively, D is TRBD2 (6 bases). Trimming took off 2 bases at V and 2 bases at J, with 15 bases between the two ends. The CDR3 totals 16 residues. Germline CDR1 GTSNPN, CDR2 SVGIG (reference sequence). The CDR3 DNA is TGTGCCTGGAGTCACAGTGGGCGGGGCAACACCGGGGAGCTGTTTTTT. Its translation: CAWSHSGRGNTGELFF.

This chain joins TRBV28 and TRBJ2-4, with D possibly being TRBD1 (6 bases). This CDR3 region has 14 residues. Looked up from germline, CDR1 is MDHEN and CDR2 is SYDVKM. Trimming took 5 bases from V and 9 from J, leaving 17 bases between them. This CDR3 is CASSPRGWGAIQYF. The CDR3 DNA reads as TGTGCCAGCAGTCCCAGGGGCTGGGGAGCCATTCAGTACTTC.

The chain carries TRBV2 and TRBJ2-3, with D perhaps TRBD1 (6 bases). V lost 5 bases, J lost 4 bases, and 13 bases lay in between. The CDR3 loop spans 14 amino acids. The germline gives CDR1 SNHLY, CDR2 FYNNEI. Here the CDR3 reads CASSTGFSSDTQYF. CDR3 in DNA: TGTGCCAGCAGTACAGGGTTCTCCTCAGATACGCAGTATTTT.

The chain couples TRBV12-3 or TRBV12-4 to TRBJ1-5, with TRBD1 identical over 7 bases. CDR3 length: 13 amino acids. V shed 5 bases, J shed 6 bases, and the junction held 4 bases outside the gene matches. The CDR3 is CASSSDRVQPQHF. CDR3 in DNA: TGTGCCAGCAGTAGCGACAGGGTTCAGCCCCAGCATTTT.

The J gene is TRBJ1-2, the V gene TRBV3-1 (or the pseudogene TRBV3-2); D is uncertain. The CDR3 length is 13 residues. V was pared by 1 base and J by 7 bases, with 10 bases between. In germline, CDR1 is LGHDT, CDR2 YNNKEL (reference sequence). The CDR3 loop is CASSQGDEAGYTF. CDR3 bases: TGTGCCAGCAGCCAAGGTGATGAGGCTGGCTACACCTTC.

The rearrangement links TRBV5-1 to TRBJ2-7, with a weak D call TRBD1 (6 bases). Germline V lookup: CDR1 SGHRS, CDR2 YFSETQ. V was pared by 4 bases and J by 2 bases, with 16 bases between. The CDR3 is 15 amino acids. This chain's CDR3 is CASSDEKGTPYEQYF. The CDR3 DNA is TGCGCCAGCAGCGACGAAAAAGGGACACCCTACGAGCAGTACTTC. The full variable domain, in which reference TRBV5-1 and TRBJ2-7 provide the parts outside the CDR3, is KAGVTQTPRYLIKTRGQQVTLSCSPISGHRSVSWYQQTPGQGLQFLFEYFSETQRNKGNFPGRFSGRQFSNSRSEMNVSTLELGDSALYLCASSDEKGTPYEQYFGPGTRLTVT.

The chain recombines TRBV19 with TRBJ2-3; D possibly corresponds to TRBD1 (6 bases). Germline-derived CDR1 and CDR2 are LNHDA and SQIVND (reference sequence). CDR3 length: 15 residues. Trimming pared 6 bases from V and 8 bases from J, leaving 21 bases between. The CDR3 region has the DNA TGTGCCAGTAGCCTACAGGGTGCAAATAGAGGTACGCAGTATTTT. Encoded protein: CASSLQGANRGTQYF.

The chain joins TRBV2 to TRBJ2-1; TRBD2 aligns across 10 bases. J was trimmed by 7 bases and V by 8 bases; bases with no gene match: 5. In germline, CDR1 is SNHLY, CDR2 FYNNEI. This CDR3 region has 13 residues. The CDR3 DNA reads as TGTGCCAGCGGGGTTAGCGGGAGGAATGAGCAGTTCTTC. Amino acids: CASGVSGRNEQFF. The full variable domain, in which reference TRBV2 and TRBJ2-1 provide the parts outside the CDR3, is EPEVTQTPSHQVTQMGQEVILRCVPISNHLYFYWYRQILGQKVEFLVSFYNNEISEKSEIFDDQFSVERPDGSNFTLKIRSTKLEDSAMYFCASGVSGRNEQFFGPGTRLTVL.

The V gene is TRBV19, the J gene TRBJ1-6; TRBD1 aligns across 10 bases. Germline assignment: CDR1 LNHDA and CDR2 SQIVND (reference sequence). This CDR3 spans 16 amino acids. V was pared by 5 bases and J by 10 bases, with 11 bases of the junction left unmatched. CDR3 sequence reads: CASSAARDRGSSPLHF. CDR3 bases: TGTGCCAGTAGTGCCGCCAGGGACAGGGGAAGCTCACCCCTCCACTTT.

The V gene is TRBV12-3 or TRBV12-4, the J gene TRBJ1-2; D is uncertain. The CDR3 covers 12 residues. Trimming cost V 3 bases and J 5 bases, with 7 bases left between them. The CDR3, as DNA: TGTGCCAGCAGTTTTGCGGAGTATGGCTACACCTTC. Its translation is CASSFAEYGYTF.

This clone was found once. The rearrangement uses TRBV6-5 and TRBJ2-1; D is possibly TRBD2 (6 bases). This CDR3 is built from 13 residues. Germline CDR1 reads MNHEY; CDR2 reads SVGAGI. Trimming pared 3 bases from V and 9 bases from J, leaving 12 bases between. The CDR3 DNA reads as TGTGCCAGCAGTTATTCAATCGGGGGTGAGCAGTTCTTC. Translation gives CASSYSIGGEQFF.

The V and J genes are TRBV4-1 and TRBJ2-5, with 7 bases aligning to TRBD2. The ends lost 5 bases at V and 2 bases at J; junction bases unmatched: 11. The CDR3 loop spans 16 amino acids. Germline CDR1 MGHRA, CDR2 YSYEKL. This CDR3 reads CASSRTRLSYQETQYF. In nucleotides, the CDR3 is TGCGCCAGCAGCAGGACTAGGTTAAGCTATCAAGAGACCCAGTACTTC.

The rearrangement uses TRBV5-1 and TRBJ2-7; TRBD2 agrees at 9 bases. The junction had 8 bases not matched to a gene; V was cut back by 4 bases and J by 3 bases. The CDR3 has 15 residues. Germline CDR1 is SGHRS and CDR2 is YFSETQ. The CDR3 loop reads CASSLLTSGIYEQYF. CDR3 sequence (DNA): TGCGCCAGCAGCCTCCTGACTAGCGGAATCTACGAGCAGTACTTC.

V and J are TRBV30 and TRBJ1-4; TRBD1 matches 10 bases. Germline-derived CDR1 and CDR2 are GTSNPN and SVGIG (reference sequence). The trim removed 1 base at V and 8 bases at J, leaving 7 bases unmatched. CDR3 length: 15 residues. The CDR3 loop reads CAWSADRGLGEKLFF. The CDR3, as DNA: TGTGCCTGGAGTGCTGACAGGGGGCTAGGGGAAAAACTGTTTTTT.

The V gene is TRBV3-1 (or the pseudogene TRBV3-2), the J gene TRBJ2-7; a possible D gene is TRBD1 (6 bases). CDR3 size: 17 residues. Trimming stripped 3 bases from V and 7 bases from J, with 25 bases between. Germline values: CDR1 LGHDT, CDR2 YNNKEL (reference sequence). This CDR3 reads CASSQDSTGGAWSEQYF. Here the CDR3 DNA reads TGTGCCAGCAGCCAGGACTCGACAGGTGGAGCGTGGAGTGAGCAGTACTTC.

A single count supports this clone. The chain employs TRBV19 and TRBJ2-7; tentatively, D is TRBD1 (6 bases). This CDR3 has 13 residues. Trimming pared 5 bases from V and 7 bases from J, leaving 15 bases between. Germline lookup yields CDR1 LNHDA and CDR2 SQIVND (reference sequence). The DNA for the CDR3 is TGTGCCAGTAGTGCTCGACAGGCCGCAGAGCAGTACTTC. Its protein is CASSARQAAEQYF.

This clone appeared a few times. The V call is TRBV28, the J call TRBJ1-5, with 7 bases fitting TRBD1. J was trimmed by 2 bases and V by 0 bases; bases with no gene match: 10. The germline V gene encodes CDR1 MDHEN and CDR2 SYDVKM. The CDR3 totals 18 residues. The CDR3 region is CASSLWANTGEGNQPQHF. The CDR3 nucleotides are TGTGCCAGCAGTTTATGGGCGAATACAGGGGAAGGCAATCAGCCCCAGCATTTT.

This chain joins TRBV7-2 and TRBJ2-5; D is uncertain. The V end was cut by 1 base, the J end by 5 bases, with 5 bases between. The CDR3 is 12 amino acids. CDR1 and CDR2 from the germline V gene are SGHTA and FQGNSA. CDR3 DNA sequence: TGTGCCAGCAGCTTAGTTCGTGAGACCCAGTACTTC. Amino acids: CASSLVRETQYF. The complete variable domain, with remaining parts taken from reference TRBV7-2 and TRBJ2-5, reads GAGVSQSPSNKVTEKGKDVELRCDPISGHTALYWYRQSLGQGLEFLIYFQGNSAPDKSGLPSDRFSAERTGGSVSTLTIQRTQQEDSAVYLCASSLVRETQYFGPGTRLLVL.

J is TRBJ1-2 and V is TRBV5-6; D possibly corresponds to TRBD1 (5 bases). V dropped 3 bases and J dropped 8 bases, with 14 bases sitting between them. Per germline, CDR1 SGHDT and CDR2 YYEEEE. CDR3 length equals 13 residues. The CDR3 DNA reads as TGTGCCAGCAGCTGGGGGGATATCCGGGGCTACACCTTC. Translating gives CASSWGDIRGYTF.